This T cell receptor beta chain came from a study of cytomegalovirus exposure and HLA in healthy donors. Findings and limits, study-wide: Later genetic work tied a missense DCLRE1C variant to beta-chain V and J trimming.

Both 60 Vbeta primers and 13 Jbeta primers went into the PCR. Generated by immunoSEQ multiplex PCR, the TCRdb table keeps only in-frame clones and is missing some. The top ten hold about 2.5% of the sample, which has around 120,000 clones, approximately 80% seen once. Worth noting for this clone: Its antigen is still unknown.

Germline V CDR1 and CDR2: SGHTS, YDEGEE. After removal of 4 bases from V and 6 bases from J, the junction contained 9 bases not matched to a gene. The CDR3 has 14 amino acids. Material for sequencing was PBMCs. The source is a woman aged 35 to 49 in good health and CMV-seropositive. The chain employs TRBV5-8 and TRBJ1-1, with TRBD1 matching over 7 bases. The DNA for the CDR3 is TGTGCCAGCAGCCGCACAGGGCAGGGGGCTGAAGCTTTCTTT. Encoded protein: CASSRTGQGAEAFF.